These 15 T cell receptor beta chains originate from one sample sequenced in a study of long-term antiretroviral therapy in people with HIV. The authors ran the immunoSEQ assay, v3.0, at survey level. Generated by immunoSEQ multiplex PCR, the TCRdb table keeps only in-frame clones and is missing some. The sample gives 24,000 or so clones, around 86% of which show up once; around 3.6% is in the top ten. The material was unsorted PBMCs, obtained 1.9 years after starting antiretroviral therapy. The source is a woman in her 30s with HIV.

This chain uses TRBV19 with TRBJ1-1; D not certain. The V and J ends lost 3 bases and 0 bases respectively, with 14 bases between them. The CDR3 length is 16 residues. CDR1 and CDR2 from the germline V gene are LNHDA and SQIVND (reference sequence). The CDR3 loop reads CASSIRPTGLNTEAFF. DNA for the CDR3: TGTGCCAGTAGTATCCGGCCGACGGGTTTGAACACTGAAGCTTTCTTT. Full variable domain (remainder filled in from reference TRBV19 and TRBJ1-1): DGGITQSPKYLFRKEGQNVTLSCEQNLNHDAMYWYRQDPGQGLRLIYYSQIVNDFQKGDIAEGYSVSREKKESFPLTVTSAQKNPTAFYLCASSIRPTGLNTEAFFGQGTRLTVV.

V is TRBV14 and J is TRBJ1-1, with D unresolved. Germline CDR1 reads SGHDN; CDR2 reads FVKESK. The CDR3 is 14 amino acids. The V gene lost 3 bases and the J gene lost 1 base, with 9 bases spanning the gap. The CDR3 sequence: CASSQDGWNTEAFF. In nucleotides, the CDR3 is TGTGCCAGCAGCCAGGACGGTTGGAACACTGAAGCTTTCTTT.

By frequency in the sample, this clone is medium-sized. The chain couples TRBV19 to TRBJ1-1, with unresolved D. V was shortened by 4 bases and J by 0 bases, with 9 bases between the two germline ends. The germline CDR1 and CDR2 sequences are LNHDA and SQIVND (reference sequence). CDR3 size: 14 residues. The CDR3 sequence: CASSTEVLNTEAFF. CDR3 DNA: TGTGCCAGTAGTACGGAAGTCCTGAACACTGAAGCTTTCTTT.

This clone has just one count. The V call is TRBV7-8, the J call TRBJ2-1, with D tentatively TRBD2 (6 bases). The ends were cut back, 4 bases at V and 1 base at J, with 20 bases in the middle. Germline CDR1 reads SGHVS; CDR2 reads FQNEAQ. The CDR3 extends over 18 amino acids. CDR3 sequence reads: CASSSEGRGLWSYNEQFF. In nucleotides, the CDR3 is TGTGCCAGCAGCTCGGAGGGTAGGGGCTTATGGTCCTACAATGAGCAGTTCTTC.

The rearrangement uses TRBV4-1 and TRBJ2-3; TRBD1 matches 10 bases. Germline loops: CDR1 MGHRA, CDR2 YSYEKL. The CDR3 covers 17 residues. The J segment lost 2 bases and the V segment lost 2 bases, leaving 7 bases of the junction unmatched. The CDR3 is CASSQWGGTGDTDTQYF. In nucleotides, the CDR3 is TGCGCCAGCAGCCAATGGGGTGGGACAGGGGACACAGATACGCAGTATTTT.

Regarding this clone: A junction boundary mismatches the germline segment, possibly from a read error. The chain joins TRBV5-1 to TRBJ1-1; D is unresolved. The CDR3 consists of 14 residues. The germline V gene encodes CDR1 SGHRS and CDR2 YFSETQ. The CDR3 nucleotides read TGCGCCAGCAGTTTGGGTCAGACGAACACTGAAGCTTTCTTT. Translation gives CASSLGQTNTEAFF.

This clone was seen only once. CDR3 region: CASTGGTHSPLHF. CDR3 DNA sequence: TGCGCCAGCACGGGCGGGACTCATTCACCCCTCCACTTT. The V and J genes are TRBV5-1 and TRBJ1-6; perhaps TRBD1 as D (5 bases). This CDR3 is built from 13 residues. V was cut by 6 bases and J by 8 bases, with 12 bases left in between. Germline assignment: CDR1 SGHRS and CDR2 YFSETQ.

The rearrangement joins TRBV30 to TRBJ1-3, with TRBD1 identical over 8 bases. V trimming: 2 bases; J trimming: 0 bases; junction bases outside the gene matches: 15. In germline, CDR1 is GTSNPN, CDR2 SVGIG (reference sequence). The CDR3 covers 19 residues. The CDR3 spells CAWSPPPWTGTFSGNTIYF. CDR3 coding DNA: TGTGCCTGGAGTCCTCCCCCGTGGACAGGGACCTTCTCTGGAAACACCATATATTTT.

The chain joins TRBV7-6 to TRBJ1-5, with D perhaps matching TRBD1 (5 bases). The V end was cut by 1 base, the J end by 4 bases, with 17 bases between. The CDR3 contains 17 residues. CDR1 and CDR2 (germline): SGHVS, FNYEAQ. The CDR3 spells CASSLGAVDSRNQPQHF. The CDR3 DNA reads as TGTGCCAGCAGCTTAGGTGCGGTAGACAGCCGTAATCAGCCCCAGCATTTT. The full variable domain, its missing parts supplied by reference TRBV7-6 and TRBJ1-5, is GAGVSQSPRYKVTKRGQDVALRCDPISGHVSLYWYRQALGQGPEFLTYFNYEAQQDKSGLPNDRFSAERPEGSISTLTIQRTEQRDSAMYRCASSLGAVDSRNQPQHFGDGTRLSIL.

CDR3 bases: TGTGCCAGCAGGGGAACTCACAATGAGCAGTTCTTC. Residues: CASRGTHNEQFF. This rearrangement joins TRBV2 to TRBJ2-1, with D uncertain. The V and J ends lost 6 bases and 5 bases respectively, with 8 bases between them. Germline lookup yields CDR1 SNHLY and CDR2 FYNNEI. The CDR3 has 12 residues.

The chain recombines TRBV6-1 with TRBJ1-1; D is unclear. V lost 2 bases, J lost 0 bases, and 7 bases lay in between. This CDR3 has 14 amino acids. The germline CDR1 and CDR2 sequences are MNHNS and SASEGT. This chain's CDR3 is CASSELVLNTEAFF. The CDR3 bases are TGTGCCAGCAGTGAACTTGTGCTGAACACTGAAGCTTTCTTT.

V gene TRBV2 combines with J gene TRBJ1-6; 7 nucleotides agree with TRBD1. After removal of 6 bases from V and 3 bases from J, the junction contained 5 bases not matched to a gene. From germline, CDR1 is SNHLY and CDR2 FYNNEI. The CDR3 is 15 residues long. The CDR3 loop reads CASRGDSSYNSPLHF. CDR3 bases: TGTGCCAGCAGGGGGGACAGTAGCTATAATTCACCCCTCCACTTT.

The gene calls are TRBV2 and TRBJ2-5, with D perhaps matching TRBD1 (6 bases). Germline V lookup: CDR1 SNHLY, CDR2 FYNNEI. Trimming took 6 bases from V and 7 from J, leaving 12 bases between them. CDR3 length: 12 amino acids. CDR3 bases: TGTGCCAGCAGCCTCAGGGGCGGGACCCAGTACTTC. This codes for CASSLRGGTQYF.

The CDR3: CASSLRGASSGNTIYF. As DNA, the CDR3 is TGTGCCAGCAGCTTACGCGGGGCTAGCTCTGGAAACACCATATATTTT. The V gene is TRBV11-2, the J gene TRBJ1-3; weak D call: TRBD1 (5 bases). Germline V gene data show CDR1 as SGHAT and CDR2 as FQNNGV. CDR3 length equals 16 residues. V lost 2 bases and J lost 0, with 11 bases in between.

The chain uses TRBV10-2 and TRBJ2-3; TRBD2 matches 7 bases. The CDR3 loop spans 15 amino acids. J gave up 1 base and V 7 bases, and 8 bases lay outside the gene matches. Germline V gene sequence: CDR1 WSHSY, CDR2 SAAADI. The CDR3, as DNA: TGCGCCAGCACGGGTCCCAGCGGGGGCACAGATACGCAGTATTTT. This codes for CASTGPSGGTDTQYF.